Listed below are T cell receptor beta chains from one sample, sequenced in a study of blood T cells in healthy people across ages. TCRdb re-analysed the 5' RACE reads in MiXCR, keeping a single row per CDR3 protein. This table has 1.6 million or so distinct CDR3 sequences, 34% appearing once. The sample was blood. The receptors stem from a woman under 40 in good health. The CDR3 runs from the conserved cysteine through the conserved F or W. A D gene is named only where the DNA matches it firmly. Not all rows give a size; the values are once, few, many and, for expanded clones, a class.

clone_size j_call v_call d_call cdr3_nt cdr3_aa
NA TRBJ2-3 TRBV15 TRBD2 TGTGCCACCCGACCCCTTGCTGGCGGGGGGGCCACAGATACGCAGTATTTT CATRPLAGGGATDTQYF
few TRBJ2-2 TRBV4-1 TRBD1 TGCGCCAGCAGGCCTAGGGACAGCGACGCCGGGGAGCTGTTTTTT CASRPRDSDAGELFF
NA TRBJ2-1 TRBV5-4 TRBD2 TGTGCCAGCAGCTTTGGGGGGGTTGGGAGCTCCTACAATGAGCAGTTCTTC CASSFGGVGSSYNEQFF
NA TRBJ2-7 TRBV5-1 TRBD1 TGCGCCAGCAGCCGGACAGGACAGGACAGGACCTACGAGCAGTACTTC CASSRTGQDRTYEQYF
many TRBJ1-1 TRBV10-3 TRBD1 TGTGCCATCAGAGGGACAGGGGGCGAAGGCACTGAAGCTTTCTTT CAIRGTGGEGTEAFF
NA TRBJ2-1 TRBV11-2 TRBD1 TGTGCCAGCAGCTTTTCGAGACAGGGAGACAATGAGCAGTTCTTC CASSFSRQGDNEQFF
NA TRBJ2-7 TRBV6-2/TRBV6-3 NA TGTACCAGCAGCACTACGGGGGCTGGGTACGAGCAGTACTTC CTSSTTGAGYEQYF
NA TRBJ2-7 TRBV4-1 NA TGCGCCAGCAGCCAAGATCGACCGGTGGGGTTAGTCGAGCAGTACTTC CASSQDRPVGLVEQYF
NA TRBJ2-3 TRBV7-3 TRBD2 TGTGCCAGCAGCCCGGGAGGGCGCAAAAAAGATACGCAGTATTTT CASSPGGRKKDTQYF
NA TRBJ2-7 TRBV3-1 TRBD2 TGTGCCAGCAGCAAAATTACTAGCGACTCCTACGAGCAGTACTTC CASSKITSDSYEQYF
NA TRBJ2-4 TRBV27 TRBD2 TGTGCCAGCAGTTCTCTAGCGGGAGATTCCAAAAACATTCAGTACTTC CASSSLAGDSKNIQYF
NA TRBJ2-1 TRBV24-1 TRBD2 TGTGCCACCGACGGACTAGCGGGAGTCAGCTCCTACAATGAGCAGTTCTTC CATDGLAGVSSYNEQFF
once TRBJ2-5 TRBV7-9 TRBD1 TGTGCCAGCAGCCCTGGGCACAGGGGGTTCCAAGAGACCCAGTACTTC CASSPGHRGFQETQYF
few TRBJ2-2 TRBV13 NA TGTGCCAGCAGTCGCCGGGCTGCGGAGCTGTTTTTT CASSRRAAELFF
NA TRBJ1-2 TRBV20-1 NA TGCAGAGCAGGGGATTTAAGGAACTATGGCTACACCTTC CRAGDLRNYGYTF
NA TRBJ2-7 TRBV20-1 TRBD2 TGCAGTGCTAGCCGCCTAGCGGAGCCCTACGAGCAGTACTTC CSASRLAEPYEQYF
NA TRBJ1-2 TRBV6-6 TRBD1 TGTGCCAGCAGTTCCTCGGGACAGATTTACTATGGCTACACCTTC CASSSSGQIYYGYTF
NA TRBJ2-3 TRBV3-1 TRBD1 TGTGCCAGCAGCCGAGCGGACAGGGGCTCCTTAGATACGCAGTATTTT CASSRADRGSLDTQYF
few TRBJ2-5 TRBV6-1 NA TGTGCCAGCGAAGTGTTTGGGCTTAAGTTCTACGAGTACCAAGAGACCCAGTACTTC CASEVFGLKFYEYQETQYF
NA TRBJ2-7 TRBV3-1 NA TGTGCCAGCAGCCCGGTGGTGGGTTCACGTTTGGAGCAGTACTTC CASSPVVGSRLEQYF
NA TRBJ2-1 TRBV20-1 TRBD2 TGCAGTGCTCTATGGGACTATCCATACAATGAGCAGTTCTTC CSALWDYPYNEQFF
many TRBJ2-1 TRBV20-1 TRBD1 TGCAGTGCTCAACGGACAGGCACGAGTGAGCAGTTCTTC CSAQRTGTSEQFF
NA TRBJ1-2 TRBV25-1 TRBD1 TGTGCCAGCAGTGCTTGGGACAGGGGTGACTATGGCTACACCTTC CASSAWDRGDYGYTF
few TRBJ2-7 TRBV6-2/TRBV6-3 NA TGTGCCAGCAGTTACTCAGAGGGAAATGCCGAGCAGTACTTC CASSYSEGNAEQYF
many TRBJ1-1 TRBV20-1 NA TGCAGTGCTGGTCAGGGAGGCACTGAAGCTTTCTTT CSAGQGGTEAFF
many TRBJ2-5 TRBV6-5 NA TGTGCCAGCAGTTTTGGACAGAGAGAGACCCAGTACTTC CASSFGQRETQYF
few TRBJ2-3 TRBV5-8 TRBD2 TGTGCCAGCAGCTCGCGGGGGAGCAACACAGATACGCAGTATTTT CASSSRGSNTDTQYF
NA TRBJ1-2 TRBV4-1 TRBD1 TGCGCCAGCAGCGCTTTAGGACAGGCCTATGGCTACACCTTC CASSALGQAYGYTF
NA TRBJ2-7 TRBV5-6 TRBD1 TGTGCCAGCAGCTGGGGACAGGGGATATTCTCCTACGAGCAGTACTTC CASSWGQGIFSYEQYF
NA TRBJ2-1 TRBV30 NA TGTGCCTGCCGCAGCCGTAGCTCCTACAATGAGCAGTTCTTC CACRSRSSYNEQFF
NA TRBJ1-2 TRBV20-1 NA TGCAGTGCAAGGGCCAGGGTGAAGGGCTACACCTTC CSARARVKGYTF
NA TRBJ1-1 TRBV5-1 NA TGCGCCAGCAGCTTCGGCGGGATCGAGGGAGCTTTCTTT CASSFGGIEGAFF
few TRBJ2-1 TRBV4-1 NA TGCGCCAGCAGCCAAGAGACAGGCCTCACCTACAATGAGCAGTTCTTC CASSQETGLTYNEQFF
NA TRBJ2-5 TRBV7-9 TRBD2 TGTGCCAGCAGCAGCTGGGGTAGCGGGGGCCCTAGAGGGGAGACCCAGTACTTC CASSSWGSGGPRGETQYF
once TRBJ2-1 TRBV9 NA TGTGCCAGCAGCTCCAGGGGTTTCTACAATGAGCAGTTCTTC CASSSRGFYNEQFF